This T cell receptor beta chain came from a study of technical replicates of blood from several donors. V gave up 4 bases and J gave up 7 bases, with 14 bases separating them. The CDR3 sequence is 13 residues long. Germline values: CDR1 KGHSH, CDR2 LQKENI. The table came from immunoSEQ multiplex PCR; TCRdb's copy has only in-frame clones and leaves some out. The sample records more than 75,000 clones, roughly 94% being singletons. Sample: T cells isolated from PBMCs. The TCR originated in a human donor in good health. The V and J genes are TRBV18 and TRBJ2-7; D is possibly TRBD1 (5 bases). In nucleotides, the CDR3 is TGTGCCAGCTCACGACAGCAGGGTGAGGAGCAGTACTTC. Its translation is CASSRQQGEEQYF.